The 5 T cell receptor beta chains presented below share a single source sample, sequenced in a study of CD8 T cells in ankylosing spondylitis (dated by TCRdb to 2016 to 2017). The antigens of these receptors remain unknown. Broad study findings and their caveats: Blood from ankylosing spondylitis patients appeared to be characterized by a TCR beta motif composed of eight highly homologous amino acid variants.

Libraries were constructed by 5' RACE. Reads for this sample came from an Illumina HiSeq 2500. The public reads were reanalyzed by TCRdb: fastp trimming at Q25, MiXCR alignment, in-frame beta chains only. Rows with a matching CDR3 protein are joined into one entry that keeps the most common DNA and genes. The sample data list about 390,000 distinct CDR3 sequences, and around 22% of these were observed just once. The leading ten clones occupy 16% of the sample. Sequencing was done on a sample of blood, either unsorted or a sorted T cell fraction (not recorded which). These receptors came from a male donor with ankylosing spondylitis.

This clonotype was seen only a few times. J is TRBJ1-5 and V is TRBV5-4; perhaps TRBD1 as D (6 bases). Germline loops: CDR1 SGHNT, CDR2 YYREEE (reference sequence). The germline V and J ends were trimmed by 2 bases and 3 bases, with 9 bases remaining between them. The CDR3 has 14 residues. CDR3 sequence reads: CASSLQGINQPQHF. CDR3 coding DNA: TGTGCCAGCAGCTTACAGGGAATCAATCAGCCCCAGCATTTT.

The chain combines TRBV6-6 with TRBJ1-5; D unclear. This CDR3 spans 13 amino acids. Deletions cut 2 bases from V and 6 bases from J, with 8 bases between. In germline, CDR1 is MNHNY, CDR2 SVGAGI (reference sequence). The CDR3 nucleotides are TGTGCCAGCAGTTACGAGTTTGGTCAGCCCCAGCATTTT. Translating it yields CASSYEFGQPQHF.

This clonotype was detected many times. The V call is TRBV29-1, the J call TRBJ2-1; D ambiguous. CDR1 and CDR2 (germline): SQVTM, ANQGSEA. V gave up 6 bases and J gave up 1 base, with 7 bases separating them. The length of the CDR3 is 12 residues. CDR3 region: CSVDSSYNEQFF. The CDR3 region has the DNA TGCAGCGTCGATAGTTCCTACAATGAGCAGTTCTTC.

This clonotype was detected a few times. The rearrangement joins TRBV28 to TRBJ2-5, with 7 bases identical to TRBD1. This CDR3 contains 13 residues. Germline CDR1 is MDHEN and CDR2 is SYDVKM. The ends lost 6 bases at V and 2 bases at J; junction bases unmatched: 3. CDR3 nucleotides: TGTGCCAGCAGCGGGACAGAACAAGAGACCCAGTACTTC. It specifies CASSGTEQETQYF.

The gene calls are TRBV6-1 and TRBJ2-1; 8 nucleotides align to TRBD2. The CDR3 is 14 amino acids. J was trimmed by 8 bases and V by 6 bases; bases with no gene match: 9. Germline CDR1 and CDR2: MNHNS and SASEGT. The CDR3 protein is CASRTGLASDEQFF. The CDR3 DNA reads TGTGCCAGCAGGACCGGACTAGCCAGCGATGAGCAGTTCTTC.